This T cell receptor beta chain was sequenced for a study of long-term antiretroviral therapy in people with HIV. Cryopreserved PBMC samples of about 0.95-10 million cells were used for DNA extraction. The libraries were made with immunoSEQ v3.0 at survey level. Only in-frame clones appear in the TCRdb table, and some are missing; sequencing was by immunoSEQ multiplex PCR. The table lists about 25,000 clones, just over 85% of them singletons. This CDR3 spans 15 amino acids. Trimming removed 4 bases from V and 1 base from J, with 14 bases in between. Looked up from germline, CDR1 is SGHDT and CDR2 is YYEEEE.

The material was unsorted PBMCs, obtained around 4.6 years after starting antiretroviral therapy. The rearrangement uses TRBV5-6 and TRBJ1-1; D is perhaps TRBD1 (5 bases). The sequence derives from a man aged 30 to 39 with HIV. This chain's CDR3 is CASSKGYGWNTEAFF. CDR3 sequence (DNA): TGTGCCAGCAGCAAGGGGTATGGATGGAACACTGAAGCTTTCTTT.